This T cell receptor (beta chain) derives from a study of shared clonotypes between healthy human individuals. Germline V lookup: CDR1 MGHRA, CDR2 YSYEKL. V gave up 4 bases and J gave up 2 bases, with 8 bases separating them. The CDR3 contains 14 residues. Unsorted PBMC replicate PCRs drew on roughly 280 ng DNA, representing tens of thousands of T cell genomes. Clones were sequenced by immunoSEQ multiplex PCR, and TCRdb holds only the in-frame ones, with some missing. The table has about 490,000 clones, 81% seen once. Sequencing input: PBMCs. This receptor was identified in a woman aged 40-49 years in good health. Some clones in this sample may be carry-over from other donors' samples. The chain employs TRBV4-1 and TRBJ2-2; D gene uncertain. CDR3 nucleotide sequence: TGCGCCAGCAGCCTCGGCCTCAACACCGGGGAGCTGTTTTTT. Its protein product is CASSLGLNTGELFF.